The present T cell receptor (beta chain) was sequenced within a study of blood T cell repertoires in COVID-19. CDR1 is LNHNV and CDR2 is YYDKDF in the germline V gene (reference sequence). V lost 3 bases to trimming and J lost 4 bases, with 18 bases between them. This CDR3 has 17 residues. Participant-reported clinical history was the basis for cohort assignment. Method: immunoSEQ multiplex PCR; TCRdb's copy keeps in-frame clones and lacks some. Of a few hundred thousand clones listed, 70% to 90% are singletons. This sequence joins TRBV15 and TRBJ2-2; D is perhaps TRBD1 (6 bases). The TCR comes from a man aged 25 to 40 who had recovered from COVID-19. The material sequenced was PBMCs or T cells enriched from blood (not recorded which). For the CDR3, the DNA is TGTGCCACCAGCAGGGCCCCGGCGGCAGGGGCCACCGGGGAGCTGTTTTTT. It yields the protein CATSRAPAAGATGELFF.